This T cell receptor (beta chain) emerged from a study of OX40 agonist ivuxolimab in advanced cancers. Study-wide results and limits: Still undetermined is the antigen specificity of the expanded peripheral T cells.

The table came from immunoSEQ multiplex PCR; TCRdb's copy has only in-frame clones and leaves some out. The data hold 59,000 or so clones, with around 82% observed a single time. Trimming removed 3 bases from V and 3 bases from J, with 13 bases in between. The CDR3 extends over 15 amino acids. Germline V lookup: CDR1 SGDLS, CDR2 YYNGEE. Concerning this clone: What it recognizes is unknown.

Sequencing used CD4+ or CD8+ T cells sorted from blood, obtained in a trial of the OX40 agonist ivuxolimab. This clonotype was sampled from an adult with an advanced solid tumor such as melanoma, head and neck, liver or kidney cancer. The chain employs TRBV9 and TRBJ1-3; a possible D gene is TRBD1 (6 bases). The DNA for the CDR3 is TGTGCCAGCAGCGCAGGGGCCGCGGATGGAAACACCATATATTTT. Encoded protein: CASSAGAADGNTIYF.